This T cell receptor (beta chain) originates from a study of blood T cell repertoires in COVID-19. In the authors' workflow: Nucleated cell counts were estimated from reference gene primer amplification. The table came from immunoSEQ multiplex PCR; TCRdb's copy has only in-frame clones and leaves some out. V, J and clone size are those of that table, while D and trimming were read from the DNA. Of about 350,000 clones in the sample, roughly 90% are singletons; the top ten hold 7% to 8%. Trimming took off 8 bases at V and 2 bases at J, with 13 bases between the two ends. The CDR3 contains 14 residues. Germline lookup yields CDR1 MNHEY and CDR2 SVGAGI.

The TCR sequence derives from a woman aged 70-85 years with COVID-19, enrolled during active disease. The sequencing input was peripheral blood. The gene calls are TRBV6-5 and TRBJ1-3, with D unclear. This CDR3 is CASVQGGTGNTIYF. CDR3 in DNA: TGTGCCAGCGTCCAAGGAGGGACTGGAAACACCATATATTTT.